The clone carrying this T cell receptor (beta chain) has only one observation. V was pared by 3 bases and J by 6 bases, with 9 bases between. Germline V lookup: CDR1 LNHNV, CDR2 YYDKDF (reference sequence). This CDR3 is built from 13 residues. The entry originates in a study of T cells in tuberculosis. Study summary: The T cells targeted glucose monomycolate, a mycobacterial lipid, via CD1B.

TCR-alpha and TCR-beta chains were sequenced unpaired. Produced via immunoSEQ multiplex PCR; TCRdb's table is partial and in-frame only. The sample has 85,000 to 90,000 clones; about nine tenths are singletons. After thawing and overnight rest, PBMC were stained with GMM-loaded CD1B tetramer, viability dye and anti-CD3 for sorting. C32 glucose monomycolate from Rhodococcus equi was loaded onto the CD1B tetramers. Tetramer-sorted PBMC had been CD14 monocyte-depleted before freezing. Tetramer-negative cells, approximately 100,000 per donor, were also sorted. The chain combines TRBV15 with TRBJ1-5; D possibly corresponds to TRBD1 (6 bases). Sequencing was carried out using CD1b-GMM tetramer-negative cells sorted from PBMCs. This receptor was obtained from an adult woman with latent tuberculosis. This CDR3 is CATSSLTGQPQHF. CDR3 sequence (DNA): TGTGCCACCAGCAGCCTGACAGGTCAGCCCCAGCATTTT. Based on the CDR3 plus reference TRBV15 and TRBJ1-5, the full variable domain is DAMVIQNPRYQVTQFGKPVTLSCSQTLNHNVMYWYQQKSSQAPKLLFHYYDKDFNNEADTPDNFQSRRPNTSFCFLDIRSPGLGDTAMYLCATSSLTGQPQHFGDGTRLSIL.